Listed here is a single T cell receptor beta chain. The data belong to a study of blood T cell repertoires in COVID-19. Background on the study: Both acute and convalescent COVID-19 samples were obtained from the United States, Italy and Spain. In each case, the material was cDNA or gDNA derived from T cells, B-cell-depleted T cells, or PBMCs.

Original handling: By means of reference gene primer amplification, nucleated cell counts were estimated. The data were produced by immunoSEQ multiplex PCR, yet TCRdb's version contains in-frame clones alone and is incomplete. The V and J calls and clone size are taken from that table; D and trimming were inferred from the DNA. The data show about 50,000 clones, approximately 85% seen once. This CDR3 is 16 amino acids long. Germline V gives CDR1 MNHEY, CDR2 SMNVEV (reference sequence). Losses at the gene ends were 5 bases for V and 2 bases for J; bases not matched to a gene: 8. The clonotype comes from a human donor in a cohort sampled during active COVID-19. The donor label of this sample is uncertain. Sequencing was done on a sample of peripheral blood. This chain connects TRBV27 to TRBJ1-1, with 10 bases matching TRBD1. This CDR3 reads CASSLRQGAVNTEAFF. CDR3 DNA: TGTGCCAGCAGTCTGCGACAGGGGGCGGTTAACACTGAAGCTTTCTTT.